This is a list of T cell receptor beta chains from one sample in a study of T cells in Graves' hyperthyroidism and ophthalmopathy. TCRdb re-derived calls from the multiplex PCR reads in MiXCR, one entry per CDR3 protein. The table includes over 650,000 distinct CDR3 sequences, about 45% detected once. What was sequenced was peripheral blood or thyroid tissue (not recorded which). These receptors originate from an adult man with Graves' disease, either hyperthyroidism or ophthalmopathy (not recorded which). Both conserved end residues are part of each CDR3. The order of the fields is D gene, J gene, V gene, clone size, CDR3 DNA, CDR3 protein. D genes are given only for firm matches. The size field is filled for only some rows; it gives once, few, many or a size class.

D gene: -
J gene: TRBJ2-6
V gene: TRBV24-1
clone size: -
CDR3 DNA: TGTGCCACCAGTGATTCCCGCATGACAGGGGCCAACGTCCTGACTTTC
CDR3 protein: CATSDSRMTGANVLTF

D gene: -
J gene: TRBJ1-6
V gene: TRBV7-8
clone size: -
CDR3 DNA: TGTGCCAGCAGCGTAGGGAAGGACGCCATCCACTTT
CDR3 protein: CASSVGKDAIHF

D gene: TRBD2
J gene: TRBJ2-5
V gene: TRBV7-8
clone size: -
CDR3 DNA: TGTACCAGCAGCTTATCATTAGCGGGCAGCGAGACCCAGTACTTC
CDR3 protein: CTSSLSLAGSETQYF

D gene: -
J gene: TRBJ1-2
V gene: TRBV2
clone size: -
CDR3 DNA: TGTGCCAGCAGCCAAGGACTTGGTCTAACCTTC
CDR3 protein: CASSQGLGLTF

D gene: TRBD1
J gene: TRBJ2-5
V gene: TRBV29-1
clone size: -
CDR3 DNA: TGCAGCGTTAGGGACAGGGGGTCGGAAGAGACCCAGTACTTC
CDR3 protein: CSVRDRGSEETQYF

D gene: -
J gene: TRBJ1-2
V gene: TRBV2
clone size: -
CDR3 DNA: TGTGCCAGCAGTTACTCGACCGGGATCCTCGGGGGCTACACCTTC
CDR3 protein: CASSYSTGILGGYTF

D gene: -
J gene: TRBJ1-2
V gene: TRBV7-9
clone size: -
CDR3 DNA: TGTGCCAGCAGCTCCCTGAGGGACGGGGAAAACTATGGCTACACCTTC
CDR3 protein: CASSSLRDGENYGYTF

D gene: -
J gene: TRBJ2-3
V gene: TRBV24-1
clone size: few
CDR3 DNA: TGTGCCACCAGTGATAGGGACAGCACAGATACGCAGTATTTT
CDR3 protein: CATSDRDSTDTQYF

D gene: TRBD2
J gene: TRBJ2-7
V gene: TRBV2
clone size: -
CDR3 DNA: TGTGCCAGCAGTGAAACACCGACTAGCCTTTCCCGGGAGCAGTACTTC
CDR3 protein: CASSETPTSLSREQYF

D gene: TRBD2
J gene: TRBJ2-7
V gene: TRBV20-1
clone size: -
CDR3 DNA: TGCAGTGCTAACGATCGGACTAGCGACCCCTACGAGCAGTACTTC
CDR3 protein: CSANDRTSDPYEQYF

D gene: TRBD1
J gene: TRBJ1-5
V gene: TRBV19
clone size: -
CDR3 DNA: TGTGCCAGTAGTATCTGGACAGGGGGCATTGTTAGCAATCAGCCCCAGCATTTT
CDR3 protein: CASSIWTGGIVSNQPQHF

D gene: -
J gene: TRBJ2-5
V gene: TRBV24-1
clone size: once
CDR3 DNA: TGTGCCACCAGTGAGGCCGGGACCCAGTACTTC
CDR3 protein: CATSEAGTQYF

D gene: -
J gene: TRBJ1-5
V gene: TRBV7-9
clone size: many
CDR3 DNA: TGTGCCAGCAGCTTAGCGTCTTCCCGGGAGCCCCAGCATTTT
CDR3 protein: CASSLASSREPQHF

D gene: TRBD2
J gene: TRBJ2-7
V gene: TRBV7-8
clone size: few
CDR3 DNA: TGTGCCAGCAGTTCGGGGACTAGGAGAGGCTCCTACGAGCAGTACTTC
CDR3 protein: CASSSGTRRGSYEQYF

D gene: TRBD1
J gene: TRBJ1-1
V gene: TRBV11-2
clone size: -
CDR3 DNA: TGTGCCAGCAGCCCTACCCCACAGGGGGGGACTGAAGCTTTCTTT
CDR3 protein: CASSPTPQGGTEAFF

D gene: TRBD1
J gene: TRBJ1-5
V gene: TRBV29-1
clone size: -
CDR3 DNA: TGCAGCTTAGCGGACAGGGAGGGTCAGCCCCAGCATTTT
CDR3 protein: CSLADREGQPQHF

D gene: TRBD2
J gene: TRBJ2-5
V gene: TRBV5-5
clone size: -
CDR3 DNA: TGTGCCAGCAGCGATGGGACTAGCGGTTTGGAGACCCAGTACTTC
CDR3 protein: CASSDGTSGLETQYF